This T cell receptor (beta chain) was observed in a study of OX40 agonist ivuxolimab in advanced cancers. This CDR3 contains 15 residues. Per germline, CDR1 SGHNT and CDR2 YYREEE (reference sequence). Generated by immunoSEQ multiplex PCR, the TCRdb table keeps only in-frame clones and is missing some. The profile shows tens of thousands of clones, roughly nine tenths of them singletons. The genes are TRBV5-4 and TRBJ2-5; 11 bases fit TRBD2. The tail of the sequence fits TRBJ2-7 better, so the J call may be wrong. The sequence derives from an adult with an advanced solid tumor such as melanoma, head and neck, liver or kidney cancer. The source material was CD4+ or CD8+ T cells sorted from blood, sampled in a trial of the OX40 agonist ivuxolimab. CDR3 nucleotide sequence: TGTGCCAGCAGCTGGATGACTAGCGGGAATTACGAGCAGTACTTC. It specifies CASSWMTSGNYEQYF.